This entry lists 7 T cell receptor beta chains sequenced from one sample in a study of CD8+CD57+ T cells in acquired aplastic anemia. An expansion of CD8+CD57+ cells by flow cytometry had been shown in patients chosen for sequencing. TCR beta VDJ and CDR3 profiles were obtained from a genomic DNA template. TCRdb reanalysed the reads using MiXCR and keeps one entry per CDR3 protein. Of 200,000 or so distinct CDR3 sequences listed, roughly half are singletons. The specimen sequenced was sorted CD4+, CD8+, or CD8+CD57+ T cells (not recorded which) from PBMCs. The receptors were gathered from a human donor with aplastic anemia.

CDR3 in amino acids: CASSGGWASQTEAFF. The CDR3 DNA is TGTGCCAGTAGTGGGGGTTGGGCTTCCCAGACTGAAGCTTTCTTT. The V gene is TRBV19, the J gene TRBJ1-1; the D gene is possibly TRBD1 (5 bases). Germline V gene data show CDR1 as LNHDA and CDR2 as SQIVND (reference sequence). The V end lost 5 bases, the J end lost 5 bases, and 18 bases lay between the germline ends. This CDR3 has 15 residues. Variable domain in full (rest from reference TRBV19 and TRBJ1-1): DGGITQSPKYLFRKEGQNVTLSCEQNLNHDAMYWYRQDPGQGLRLIYYSQIVNDFQKGDIAEGYSVSREKKESFPLTVTSAQKNPTAFYLCASSGGWASQTEAFFGQGTRLTVV.

This clonotype was observed many times. The chain carries TRBV20-1 and TRBJ2-1; D possibly corresponds to TRBD1 (5 bases). This CDR3 region has 16 residues. Germline V CDR1 and CDR2: DFQATT, SNEGSKA (reference sequence). Trimming stripped 2 bases from V and 0 bases from J, with 14 bases between. CDR3 nucleotide sequence: TGCAGTGCTAGATCCTCGACAGACTTCTCCTACAATGAGCAGTTCTTC. The encoded protein is CSARSSTDFSYNEQFF.

A few counts support this clonotype. This chain links TRBV19 with TRBJ1-5, with D possibly TRBD1 on 5 matching bases. V was trimmed by 3 bases and J by 1 base, leaving 7 bases between them. The CDR3 is made up of 14 amino acids. Per the germline V gene, CDR1 is LNHDA and CDR2 is SQIVND (reference sequence). Here the CDR3 DNA reads TGTGCCAGTAGTATTCGGGGGAGCAATCAGCCCCAGCATTTT. Translated: CASSIRGSNQPQHF.

In the case of this clonotype: With a much larger clone just one base away, this may be a read error. No conserved phenylalanine or tryptophan is present at the end of the CDR3, so a read error is the likely explanation. The gene calls are TRBV5-1 and TRBJ1-6; D may be TRBD1 (5 bases). Trimming cost V 3 bases and J 2 bases, with 9 bases left between them. CDR3 length: 15 residues. Germline assignment: CDR1 SGHRS and CDR2 YFSETQ. CDR3 in DNA: TGCGCCAGCAGCTCCCGGACACCCTATAATTCACCCCTCCACCTT. Residues: CASSSRTPYNSPLHL.

The rearrangement joins TRBV7-9 to TRBJ1-2; D is perhaps TRBD1 (5 bases). The CDR3 has 12 amino acids. Germline CDR1 and CDR2: SEHNR and FQNEAQ (reference sequence). V lost 5 bases to trimming and J lost 6 bases, with 10 bases between them. CDR3: CASSESGNGYTF. Here the CDR3 DNA reads TGTGCCAGCAGCGAGTCAGGGAATGGCTACACCTTC.

This clonotype was seen a handful of times. The gene calls are TRBV6-1 and TRBJ2-3; 7 nucleotides agree with TRBD2. This CDR3 contains 17 residues. From germline, CDR1 is MNHNS and CDR2 SASEGT. V shed 1 base, J shed 0 bases, and the junction held 7 bases outside the gene matches. Written as DNA, the CDR3 is TGTGCCAGCAGTGAAGTGTGGGGGGGAGGTAGCACAGATACGCAGTATTTT. This gives the protein CASSEVWGGGSTDTQYF.

The chain joins TRBV5-4 to TRBJ2-2, with D unclear. Trimming took off 3 bases at V and 4 bases at J, with 19 bases between the two ends. Germline CDR1 reads SGHNT; CDR2 reads YYREEE (reference sequence). CDR3 size: 17 residues. CDR3 nucleotide sequence: TGTGCCAGCAGCTCCCCCTTTAACCCCGCGGTCACCGGGGAGCTGTTTTTT. Translation: CASSSPFNPAVTGELFF.